This T cell receptor beta chain was captured by sequencing in a study of shared T cell receptors in the human thymus. Profiling relied on immunoSEQ multiplex PCR, and the TCRdb table lists in-frame clones only, not all of them. The sample consists of more than 550,000 clones, 80% to 90% of them appearing once. Germline CDR1 MNHNY, CDR2 SVGAGI (reference sequence). The CDR3 covers 15 residues. V shed 4 bases and J shed 5 bases, with 14 bases lying between them. The same data also contributed to another study, on human thymus T cells. That report notes: Those donating were healthy Finnish infants in corrective surgery for congenital heart defects. The source of the thymus tissue was resections taken during corrective heart surgery. Repertoires from thymus and blood appeared to show biased V and J gene usage. Related research described thymic repertoires that were highly overlapping among unrelated individuals.

The receptor was isolated from a boy under two years old with a congenital heart defect. V and J are TRBV6-6 and TRBJ2-2, with D possibly matching TRBD1 (6 bases). The sample comprised thymocytes. CDR3 loop: CASSSPGQQTGELFF. CDR3 DNA sequence: TGTGCCAGCAGTTCACCGGGACAACAAACCGGGGAGCTGTTTTTT.